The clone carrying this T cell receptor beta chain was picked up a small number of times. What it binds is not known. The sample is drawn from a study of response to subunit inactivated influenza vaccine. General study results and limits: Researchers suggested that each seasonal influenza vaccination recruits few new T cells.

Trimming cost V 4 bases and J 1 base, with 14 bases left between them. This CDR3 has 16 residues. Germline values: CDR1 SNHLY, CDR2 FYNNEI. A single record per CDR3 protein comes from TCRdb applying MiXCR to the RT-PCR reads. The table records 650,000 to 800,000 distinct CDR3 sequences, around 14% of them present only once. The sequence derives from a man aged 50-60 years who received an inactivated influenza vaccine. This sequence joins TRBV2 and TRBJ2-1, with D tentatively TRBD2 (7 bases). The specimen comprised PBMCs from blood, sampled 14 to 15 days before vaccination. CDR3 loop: CASSARTRGSYNEQFF. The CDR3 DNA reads TGTGCCAGCAGTGCACGGACTAGGGGGTCCTACAATGAGCAGTTCTTC.